This entry describes one T cell receptor (beta chain). Method: immunoSEQ multiplex PCR; TCRdb's copy keeps in-frame clones and lacks some. This sample has some 50,000 clones; 85% to 95% occur once, and the top ten carry 0.99%. This sample stems from a study of T cell changes during pregnancy in multiple sclerosis. Trimming took 2 bases from V and 7 from J, leaving 9 bases between them. CDR1 and CDR2 from the germline V gene are SEHNR and FQNEAQ (reference sequence). This CDR3 comprises 14 residues. The sequences come from peripheral blood, collected after pregnancy. The chain recombines TRBV7-9 with TRBJ1-6, with D unresolved. The sequence was collected from a female donor with multiple sclerosis, enrolled in a pregnancy study. Written as DNA, the CDR3 is TGTGCCAGCAGCTTACAGGAGGGAAATTCACCCCTCCACTTT. As protein: CASSLQEGNSPLHF. Based on the CDR3 plus reference TRBV7-9 and TRBJ1-6, the full variable domain is DTGVSQNPRHKITKRGQNVTFRCDPISEHNRLYWYRQTLGQGPEFLTYFQNEAQLEKSRLLSDRFSAERPKGSFSTLEIQRTEQGDSAMYLCASSLQEGNSPLHFGNGTRLTVT.